Listed below are T cell receptor beta chains from one sample, sequenced in a study of control samples from healthy donors and cancer patients. The protocol was immunoSEQ multiplex PCR, while the TCRdb copy is restricted to in-frame clones and leaves out a portion. This sample has 75,000 to 90,000 clones, with more than 70% found just once. The sample taken for sequencing was blood. Receptors originate from a woman in her forties in good health. Each CDR3 is given with its conserved first and last residue. The D gene is left open where the match is weak. Some rows mark clone size as missing; the rest say once, few, many or name a class of expanded clone.

v_call,j_call,clone_size,d_call,cdr3_aa,cdr3_nt
TRBV7-8,TRBJ1-5,-,-,CASSLRAFGAGNQPQHF,TGTGCCAGCAGCCTTAGGGCCTTCGGCGCTGGCAATCAGCCCCAGCATTTT
TRBV19,TRBJ2-5,-,-,CASSIGRAGETQYF,TGTGCCAGTAGTATAGGGAGGGCGGGGGAGACCCAGTACTTC
TRBV5-6,TRBJ1-5,-,-,CASSLSGSGNQPQHF,TGTGCCAGCAGCTTATCTGGGAGTGGCAATCAGCCCCAGCATTTT
TRBV4-3,TRBJ1-5,-,-,CASSQERITGRNQPQHF,TGCGCCAGCAGCCAAGAAAGGATTACAGGCCGCAATCAGCCCCAGCATTTT
TRBV29-1,TRBJ1-1,-,TRBD1,CSVETGGGTEAFF,TGCAGCGTTGAGACAGGGGGCGGCACTGAAGCTTTCTTT
TRBV18,TRBJ1-1,many,-,CASSRDRGQPGVGTEAFF,TGTGCCAGCTCACGGGACCGGGGCCAGCCCGGGGTCGGCACTGAAGCTTTCTTT
TRBV9,TRBJ2-2,-,TRBD1,CASSVTGGNPRGELFF,TGTGCCAGCAGCGTGACAGGGGGCAACCCGAGGGGGGAGCTGTTTTTT
TRBV9,TRBJ2-3,-,TRBD2,CASSDSGGSFADTQYF,TGTGCCAGCAGCGATAGCGGGGGGTCCTTCGCAGATACGCAGTATTTT
TRBV6-5,TRBJ2-1,-,TRBD2,CASSSTLAGVYNEQFF,TGTGCCAGCAGTTCAACCCTAGCGGGGGTGTACAATGAGCAGTTCTTC
TRBV4-3,TRBJ2-2,-,-,CASSQDPGGPVTGELFF,TGCGCCAGCAGCCAAGACCCAGGAGGGCCGGTCACCGGGGAGCTGTTTTTT
TRBV11-1,TRBJ2-1,-,-,CASSLQGPYNEQFF,TGTGCCAGCAGCTTGCAAGGACCCTACAATGAGCAGTTCTTC
TRBV18,TRBJ2-5,-,-,CASSPSGLETQYF,TGTGCCAGCTCACCATCCGGGTTGGAGACCCAGTACTTC
TRBV5-1,TRBJ1-1,-,-,CASSSLEGNTEAFF,TGCGCCAGCAGCTCCCTAGAGGGGAACACTGAAGCTTTCTTT
TRBV7-2,TRBJ2-1,-,TRBD2,CASSLRRAASGGNEQFF,TGTGCCAGCAGCTTACGAAGGGCGGCTAGCGGGGGCAATGAGCAGTTCTTC
TRBV27,TRBJ2-5,-,TRBD2,CASSLAGGEETQYF,TGTGCCAGCAGTTTGGCGGGGGGGGAAGAGACCCAGTACTTC
TRBV7-9,TRBJ2-2,-,-,CASTLLPRYTGELFF,TGTGCCAGCACCCTACTTCCCAGGTACACCGGGGAGCTGTTTTTT
TRBV5-6,TRBJ2-1,-,-,CASSLSPVARSSYNEQFF,TGTGCCAGCAGCTTGAGCCCGGTGGCTAGAAGCTCCTACAATGAGCAGTTCTTC
TRBV4-3,TRBJ1-1,-,-,CASSQDRGGLAFF,TGCGCCAGCAGCCAAGATCGGGGGGGTTTGGCTTTCTTT
TRBV19,TRBJ2-7,few,TRBD2,CASRPPGGIREQYF,TGTGCCAGTAGGCCACCGGGAGGCATAAGGGAGCAGTACTTC
TRBV4-1,TRBJ2-3,once,-,CASSLRGQGTDTQYF,TGCGCCAGCAGCCTCCGGGGCCAGGGCACAGATACGCAGTATTTT
TRBV7-2,TRBJ2-1,-,-,CASSLLGRARNEQFF,TGTGCCAGCAGCTTACTCGGCAGGGCCCGCAATGAGCAGTTCTTC
TRBV2,TRBJ2-3,-,-,CASSSGTVDTQYF,TGTGCCAGCAGTTCGGGGACGGTAGATACGCAGTATTTT
TRBV4-1,TRBJ1-2,-,-,CASSPVGRKGYGYTF,TGCGCCAGCAGCCCCGTTGGCCGCAAGGGCTATGGCTACACCTTC
TRBV5-4,TRBJ2-1,-,-,CASSLVHDEQFF,TGTGCCAGCAGCTTGGTGCACGATGAGCAGTTCTTC
TRBV7-3,TRBJ1-2,-,-,CASSPDSNYGYTF,TGTGCCAGCAGCCCTGACAGCAACTATGGCTACACCTTC
TRBV9,TRBJ1-1,few,TRBD1,CASSVAGGATEAFF,TGTGCCAGCAGCGTAGCAGGGGGGGCCACTGAAGCTTTCTTT
TRBV7-8,TRBJ2-3,-,TRBD2,CASSLGTSGGTDTQYF,TGTGCCAGCAGCCTCGGGACTAGCGGGGGCACAGATACGCAGTATTTT
TRBV27,TRBJ1-1,-,TRBD1,CASSSMTGGFTEAFF,TGTGCCAGCAGTTCGATGACAGGGGGCTTTACTGAAGCTTTCTTT
TRBV5-1,TRBJ2-2,-,-,CASSLGQPTGELFF,TGCGCCAGCAGCCTTGGACAGCCCACCGGGGAGCTGTTTTTT
TRBV2,TRBJ1-3,-,-,CASTTDRISGNTIYF,TGTGCCAGCACTACGGACAGAATCTCTGGAAACACCATATATTTT
TRBV5-1,TRBJ2-7,-,TRBD2,CASSLAGGFPDEEQYF,TGCGCCAGCAGCCTAGCGGGGGGGTTCCCTGATGAAGAGCAGTACTTC
TRBV19,TRBJ1-5,many,-,CASSMAVNSNQPQHF,TGTGCCAGTAGTATGGCCGTTAATAGCAATCAGCCCCAGCATTTT
TRBV2,TRBJ1-5,-,TRBD1,CASRWQGASNQPQHF,TGTGCCAGCAGGTGGCAGGGGGCTTCCAATCAGCCCCAGCATTTT
TRBV29-1,TRBJ1-3,-,-,CSVQARYSGNTIYF,TGCAGCGTCCAAGCCAGGTACTCTGGAAACACCATATATTTT
TRBV6-5,TRBJ1-5,-,-,CASSSRDGQPQHF,TGTGCCAGCAGTTCCAGGGACGGTCAGCCCCAGCATTTT
TRBV30,TRBJ2-7,-,-,CAWSKNRAPYEQYF,TGTGCCTGGAGCAAAAACAGGGCCCCCTACGAGCAGTACTTC
TRBV15,TRBJ1-2,-,-,CATSREVGNYGYTF,TGTGCCACCAGCAGAGAGGTGGGCAACTATGGCTACACCTTC
TRBV6-1,TRBJ2-3,-,-,CASSERGVVRTSGTDTQYF,TGTGCCAGCAGTGAAAGGGGTGTCGTACGTACGTCTGGCACAGATACGCAGTATTTT
TRBV5-6,TRBJ1-2,-,-,CASSSRTEAYGYTF,TGTGCCAGCAGCTCCCGGACCGAGGCATATGGCTACACCTTC
TRBV19,TRBJ1-5,-,-,CASSLGGMDQPQHF,TGTGCCAGTAGTTTGGGGGGGATGGATCAGCCCCAGCATTTT
TRBV3-1/TRBV3-2,TRBJ2-3,-,-,CASRGGPGTDTQYF,TGTGCCAGCAGGGGGGGCCCCGGCACAGATACGCAGTATTTT
TRBV6-5,TRBJ1-6,-,-,CASSSQGVGSPLHF,TGTGCCAGCAGTTCACAGGGTGTAGGGTCACCCCTCCACTTT